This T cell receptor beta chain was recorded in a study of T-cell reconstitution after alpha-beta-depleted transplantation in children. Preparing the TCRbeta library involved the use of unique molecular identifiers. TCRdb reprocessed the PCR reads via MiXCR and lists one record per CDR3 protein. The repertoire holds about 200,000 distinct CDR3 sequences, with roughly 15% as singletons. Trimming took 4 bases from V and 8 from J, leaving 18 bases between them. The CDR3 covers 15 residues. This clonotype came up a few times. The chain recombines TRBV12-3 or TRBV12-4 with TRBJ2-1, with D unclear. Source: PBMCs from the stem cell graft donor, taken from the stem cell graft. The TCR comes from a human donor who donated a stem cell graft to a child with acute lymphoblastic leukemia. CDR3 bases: TGTGCCAGCAGTTCCGTAAAAACCCACTTGGATGAGCAGTTCTTC. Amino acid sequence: CASSSVKTHLDEQFF.